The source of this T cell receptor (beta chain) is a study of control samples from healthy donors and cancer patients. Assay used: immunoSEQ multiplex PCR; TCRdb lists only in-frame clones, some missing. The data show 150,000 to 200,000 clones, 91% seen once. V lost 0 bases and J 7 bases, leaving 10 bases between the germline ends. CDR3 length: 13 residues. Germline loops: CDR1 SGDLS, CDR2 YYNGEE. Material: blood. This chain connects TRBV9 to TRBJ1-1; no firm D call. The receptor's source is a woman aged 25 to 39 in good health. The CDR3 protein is CASSVGGVGEAFF. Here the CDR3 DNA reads TGTGCCAGCAGCGTAGGGGGTGTTGGTGAAGCTTTCTTT.